Listed below are T cell receptor beta chains from one sample, sequenced in a study of T cell repertoires in cytomegalovirus infection. MiXCR, applied by TCRdb to the reads, yields one record per CDR3 protein. The sample contains around 900,000 distinct CDR3 sequences, around a third of which appear only once. For these TCRs, the target antigens are not known. Sequencing used cultured CD8+ T cells from PBMCs, obtained from culture after CMV antigen stimulation. These receptors came from a human donor in good health (CMV status not recorded). Some clones in this sample may be carry-over from other donors' samples. Both conserved end residues are part of each CDR3. The order of the fields is D gene, V gene, J gene, clone size, CDR3 DNA, CDR3 protein. D genes are given only for firm matches. Clone size is given for some rows only: seen once, a few or many times, or a class if the clone is expanded.

TRBD2	TRBV7-6	TRBJ2-5	-	TGTGCCAGCAGCTCACAGACTAGCGGGGGCGGGGAGACCCAGTACTTC	CASSSQTSGGGETQYF
-	TRBV12-3/TRBV12-4	TRBJ2-1	few	TGTGCCAGTCAAGGGGCCCAAAAGTTCTTC	CASQGAQKFF
-	TRBV7-1	TRBJ2-7	-	TGTGCCAGCAGCTCAGACGAAGACGAGCAGTACTTC	CASSSDEDEQYF
TRBD1	TRBV6-2/TRBV6-3	TRBJ1-5	few	TGTGCCAGCACCTCCGGGACAGGGGGCATCTCCAGCAATCAGCCCCAGCATTTT	CASTSGTGGISSNQPQHF
TRBD1	TRBV20-1	TRBJ2-7	-	TGCAGTGCTAGAGACCCGACAGGGGCTACCTGGGAGCAGTACTTC	CSARDPTGATWEQYF
-	TRBV20-1	TRBJ2-1	-	TGCAGTGCTAGAGCTGACCAATACAATGAGCAGTTCTTC	CSARADQYNEQFF
TRBD1	TRBV7-3	TRBJ2-3	many	TGTGCCAGCAGTCTAAGGGGGACAGGACAAGACACAGATACGCAGTATTTT	CASSLRGTGQDTDTQYF
TRBD1	TRBV7-6	TRBJ2-2	few	TGTGCCAGCAGCTTGGACAGGGGGACGGCCGGGGAGCTGTTTTTT	CASSLDRGTAGELFF
-	TRBV7-3	TRBJ1-2	-	TGTGCCAGCAGCTCCTCAGGAGAGGATGGCTACACCTTC	CASSSSGEDGYTF
-	TRBV19	TRBJ1-1	-	TGTGCCAATAGTATATGGGGCGTAACTGAAGCTTTCTTT	CANSIWGVTEAFF
-	TRBV24-1	TRBJ2-2	-	TGTGCCACCAGTGATTTGCAGGTGAACACCGGGGAGCTGTTTTTT	CATSDLQVNTGELFF
-	TRBV7-6	TRBJ1-1	many	TGTGCCAGCAGCCCATTGGGGGGCAGTATCATGAACACTGAAGCTTTCTTT	CASSPLGGSIMNTEAFF
-	TRBV6-2/TRBV6-3	TRBJ2-1	many	TGTGCCAGCAATGCCCCAATTGGAGGACTCTACAATGAGCAGTTCTTC	CASNAPIGGLYNEQFF
-	TRBV12-3/TRBV12-4	TRBJ2-1	-	TGTGCCAGCAGTTCCCCTCCGAGCTTTGAGCAGTTCTTC	CASSSPPSFEQFF
-	TRBV12-3/TRBV12-4	TRBJ1-2	few	TGTGCCAGCAGTTTGAGGAGAGGAAACTATGGCTACACCTTC	CASSLRRGNYGYTF
-	TRBV27	TRBJ2-2	-	TGTGCCAGCAGTTTATACACAGGCTACCGAGGCACCGGGGAGCTGTTTTTT	CASSLYTGYRGTGELFF
-	TRBV27	TRBJ2-7	few	TGTGCCAGCAGTTTTAATGGGGATATCTACGAGCAGTACTTC	CASSFNGDIYEQYF